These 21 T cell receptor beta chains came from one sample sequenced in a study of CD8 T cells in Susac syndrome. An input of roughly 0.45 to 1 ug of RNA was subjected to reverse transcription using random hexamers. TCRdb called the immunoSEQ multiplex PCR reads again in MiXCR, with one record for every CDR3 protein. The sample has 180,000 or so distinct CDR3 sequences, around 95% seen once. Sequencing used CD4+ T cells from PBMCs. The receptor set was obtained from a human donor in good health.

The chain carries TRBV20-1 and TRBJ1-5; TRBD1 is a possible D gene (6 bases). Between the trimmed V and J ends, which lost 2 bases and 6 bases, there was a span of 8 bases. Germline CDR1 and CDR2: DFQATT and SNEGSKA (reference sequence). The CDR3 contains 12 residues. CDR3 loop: CSARTGTQPQHF. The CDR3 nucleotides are TGCAGTGCTAGAACAGGGACTCAGCCCCAGCATTTT.

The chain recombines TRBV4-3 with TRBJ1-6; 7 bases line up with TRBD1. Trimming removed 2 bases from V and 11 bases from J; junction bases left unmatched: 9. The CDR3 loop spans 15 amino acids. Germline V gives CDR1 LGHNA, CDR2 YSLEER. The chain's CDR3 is CASSQSSQGVTPLHF. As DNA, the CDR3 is TGCGCCAGCAGCCAAAGCTCTCAGGGGGTTACACCCCTCCACTTT.

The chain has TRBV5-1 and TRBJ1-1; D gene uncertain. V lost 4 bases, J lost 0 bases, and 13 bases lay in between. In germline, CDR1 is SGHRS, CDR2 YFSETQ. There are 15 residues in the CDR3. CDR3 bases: TGCGCCAGCAGCCCCGAGGAGGCGCTGAACACTGAAGCTTTCTTT. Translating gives CASSPEEALNTEAFF.

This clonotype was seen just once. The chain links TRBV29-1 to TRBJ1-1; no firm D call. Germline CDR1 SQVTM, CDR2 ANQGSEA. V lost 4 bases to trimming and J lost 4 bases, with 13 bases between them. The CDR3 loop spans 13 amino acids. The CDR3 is CSVARRLSTEAFF. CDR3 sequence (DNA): TGCAGCGTTGCTCGCAGGCTAAGCACTGAAGCTTTCTTT.

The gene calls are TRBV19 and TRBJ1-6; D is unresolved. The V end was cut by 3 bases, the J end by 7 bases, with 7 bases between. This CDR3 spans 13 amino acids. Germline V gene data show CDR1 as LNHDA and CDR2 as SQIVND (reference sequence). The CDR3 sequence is CASSMTQNSPLHF. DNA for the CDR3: TGTGCCAGTAGTATGACGCAGAATTCACCCCTCCACTTT.

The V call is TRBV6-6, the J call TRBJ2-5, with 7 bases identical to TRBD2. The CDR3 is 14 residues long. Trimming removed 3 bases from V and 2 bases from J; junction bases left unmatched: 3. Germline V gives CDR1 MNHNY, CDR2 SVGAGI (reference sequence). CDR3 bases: TGTGCCAGCAGTTATGTTAGCGGGCAAGAGACCCAGTACTTC. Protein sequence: CASSYVSGQETQYF.

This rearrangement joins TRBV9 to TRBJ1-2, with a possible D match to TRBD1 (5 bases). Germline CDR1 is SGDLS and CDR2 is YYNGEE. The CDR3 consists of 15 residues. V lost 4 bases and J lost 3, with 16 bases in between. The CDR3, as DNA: TGTGCCAGCAGCTCCGGTACAGGTGCAGACTATGGCTACACCTTC. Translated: CASSSGTGADYGYTF.

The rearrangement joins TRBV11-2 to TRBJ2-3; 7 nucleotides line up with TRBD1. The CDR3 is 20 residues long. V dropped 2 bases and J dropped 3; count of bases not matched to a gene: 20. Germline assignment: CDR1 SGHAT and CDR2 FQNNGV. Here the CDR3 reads CASSLPFQPLGQSKTDTQYF. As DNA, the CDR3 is TGTGCCAGCAGCTTACCTTTTCAACCATTGGGACAGAGTAAGACAGATACGCAGTATTTT.

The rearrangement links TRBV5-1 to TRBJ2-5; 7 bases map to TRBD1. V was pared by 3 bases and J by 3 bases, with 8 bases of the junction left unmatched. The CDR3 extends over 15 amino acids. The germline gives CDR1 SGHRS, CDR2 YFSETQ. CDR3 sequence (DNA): TGCGCCAGCAGCTGGATTCACGGGACAGAAGAGACCCAGTACTTC. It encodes CASSWIHGTEETQYF.

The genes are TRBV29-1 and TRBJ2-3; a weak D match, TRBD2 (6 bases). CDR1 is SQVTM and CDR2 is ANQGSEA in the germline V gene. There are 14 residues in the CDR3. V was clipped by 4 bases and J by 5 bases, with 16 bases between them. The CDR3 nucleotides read TGCAGCGTTGCCGTGGGGGGACGGGGAGATACGCAGTATTTT. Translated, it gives CSVAVGGRGDTQYF.

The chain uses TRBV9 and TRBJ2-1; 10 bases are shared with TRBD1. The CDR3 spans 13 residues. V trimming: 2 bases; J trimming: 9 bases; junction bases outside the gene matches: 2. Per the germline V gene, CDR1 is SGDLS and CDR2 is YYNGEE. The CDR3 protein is CASSVGTGVEQFF. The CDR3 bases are TGTGCCAGCAGCGTGGGGACAGGGGTTGAGCAGTTCTTC. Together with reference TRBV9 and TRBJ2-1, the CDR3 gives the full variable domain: DSGVTQTPKHLITATGQRVTLRCSPRSGDLSVYWYQQSLDQGLQFLIQYYNGEERAKGNILERFSAQQFPDLHSELNLSSLELGDSALYFCASSVGTGVEQFFGPGTRLTVL.

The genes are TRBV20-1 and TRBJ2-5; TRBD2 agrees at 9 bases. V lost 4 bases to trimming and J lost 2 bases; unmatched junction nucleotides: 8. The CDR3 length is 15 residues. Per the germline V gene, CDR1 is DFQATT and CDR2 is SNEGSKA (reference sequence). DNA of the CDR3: TGCAGTGCTATCCCCCCGACTAGCGGACAAGAGACCCAGTACTTC. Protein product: CSAIPPTSGQETQYF.

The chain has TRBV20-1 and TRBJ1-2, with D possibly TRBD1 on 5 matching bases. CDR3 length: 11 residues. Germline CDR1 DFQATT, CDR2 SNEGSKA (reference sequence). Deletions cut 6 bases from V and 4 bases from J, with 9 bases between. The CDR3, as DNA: TGCAGTGCAAGGGACGGCTATGGCTACACCTTC. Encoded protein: CSARDGYGYTF.

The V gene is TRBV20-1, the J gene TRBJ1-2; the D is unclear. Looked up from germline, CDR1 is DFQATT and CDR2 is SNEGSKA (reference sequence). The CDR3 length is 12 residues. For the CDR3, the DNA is TGCAGCACCCCCGGGAGGGTAGGCGGCTACACCTTC. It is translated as CSTPGRVGGYTF.

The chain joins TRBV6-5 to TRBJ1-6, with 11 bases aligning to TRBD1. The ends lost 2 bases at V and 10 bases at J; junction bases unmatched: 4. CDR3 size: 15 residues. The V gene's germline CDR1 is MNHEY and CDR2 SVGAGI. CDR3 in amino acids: CASSYIGTGGSPLHF. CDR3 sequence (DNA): TGTGCCAGCAGTTACATCGGGACAGGGGGATCACCCCTCCACTTT.

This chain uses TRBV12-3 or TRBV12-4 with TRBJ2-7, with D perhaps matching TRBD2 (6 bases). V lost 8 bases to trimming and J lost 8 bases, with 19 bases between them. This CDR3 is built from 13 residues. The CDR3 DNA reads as TGTGCCAGCCAAAACAACCCCGCGGGAAAGCAGTACTTC. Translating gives CASQNNPAGKQYF.

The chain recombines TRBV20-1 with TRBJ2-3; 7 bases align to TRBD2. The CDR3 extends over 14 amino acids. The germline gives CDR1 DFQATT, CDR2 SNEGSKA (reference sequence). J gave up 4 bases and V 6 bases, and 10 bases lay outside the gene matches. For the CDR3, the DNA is TGCAGTGCAACAGACCGGGGGGAGGCAGATACGCAGTATTTT. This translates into CSATDRGEADTQYF.

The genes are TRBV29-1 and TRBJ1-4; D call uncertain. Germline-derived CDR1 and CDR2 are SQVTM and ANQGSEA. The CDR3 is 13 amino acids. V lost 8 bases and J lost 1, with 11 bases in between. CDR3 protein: CSHLSETNEKLFF. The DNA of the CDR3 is TGCAGCCATTTGAGCGAAACTAATGAAAAACTGTTTTTT. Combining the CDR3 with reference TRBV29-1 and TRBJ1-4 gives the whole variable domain SAVISQKPSRDICQRGTSLTIQCQVDSQVTMMFWYRQQPGQSLTLIATANQGSEATYESGFVIDKFPISRPNLTFSTLTVSNMSPEDSSIYLCSHLSETNEKLFFGSGTQLSVL.

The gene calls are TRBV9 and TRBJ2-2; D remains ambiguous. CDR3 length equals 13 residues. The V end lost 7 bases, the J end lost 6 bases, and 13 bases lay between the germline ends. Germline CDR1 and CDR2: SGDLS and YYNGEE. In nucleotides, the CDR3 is TGTGCCAGCGGCCCCGTGACGCCCGGGGAGCTGTTTTTT. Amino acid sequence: CASGPVTPGELFF.

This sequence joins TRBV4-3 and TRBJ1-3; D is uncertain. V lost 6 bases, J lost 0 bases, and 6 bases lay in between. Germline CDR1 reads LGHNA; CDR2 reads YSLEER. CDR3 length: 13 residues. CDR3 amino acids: CASRGNSGNTIYF. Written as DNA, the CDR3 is TGCGCCAGCAGAGGGAACTCTGGAAACACCATATATTTT.

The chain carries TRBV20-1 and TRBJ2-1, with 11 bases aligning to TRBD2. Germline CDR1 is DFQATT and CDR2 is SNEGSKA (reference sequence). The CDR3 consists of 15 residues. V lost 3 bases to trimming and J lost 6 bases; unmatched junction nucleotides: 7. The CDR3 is CSASLLAGVRNEQFF. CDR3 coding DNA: TGCAGTGCTAGCCTACTAGCGGGGGTTCGCAATGAGCAGTTCTTC.